This T cell receptor beta chain is from a study of shared clonotypes between healthy human individuals. Broader study findings: Investigators expected sequencing depth to affect clonotype sharing among donors. Sampling covered blood only; tissue repertoires likely differ. The study's rarefaction showed incomplete sorted-subset sequencing despite large depth.

The repertoire was sequenced with immunoSEQ multiplex PCR; TCRdb's copy has only in-frame clones and lacks some. The top ten hold about 0.45% of the sample, which has about 1.5 million clones, approximately 98% seen once. CDR1 is MRHNA and CDR2 is SNTAGT in the germline V gene. J gave up 3 bases and V 6 bases, and 7 bases lay outside the gene matches. The CDR3 is made up of 15 amino acids. As for this clone: Its target is not known.

This chain uses TRBV6-4 with TRBJ1-2; 10 bases are a match to TRBD1. This clonotype originated in a man younger than 40 in good health. The sample comprised naive CD4+ T cells sorted from blood. Subset indicated: CD45RA+ positively selected. This CDR3 is CASSGGQGRHYGYTF. The CDR3 DNA sequence: TGTGCCAGCAGCGGGGGACAGGGGAGGCACTATGGCTACACCTTC.